These T cell receptor beta chains were read from a single sample in a study of blood T cell repertoires in COVID-19. The protocol was immunoSEQ multiplex PCR, while the TCRdb copy is restricted to in-frame clones and leaves out a portion. Among just under 150,000 clones, about nine tenths were seen once, and the ten largest hold roughly 37%. The source material was peripheral blood. The receptors here all came from a man over 45 who had recovered from COVID-19. The CDR3 runs from the conserved cysteine through the conserved F or W. The D gene is left open where the match is weak. Expanded clones get a size class; other rows say once, few or many, or leave the size out.

j_gene,abundance,d_gene,v_gene,CDR3nt,CDR3aa
TRBJ2-3,NA,NA,TRBV24-1,TGTGCCACCAGCCCCCTCGGGAACGCAGATACGCAGTATTTT,CATSPLGNADTQYF
TRBJ2-5,NA,TRBD2,TRBV7-6,TGTGCCAGCAGCTCCCCCAGGACTAGCGGTGGAGAGACCCAGTACTTC,CASSSPRTSGGETQYF
TRBJ2-6,NA,TRBD1,TRBV15,TGTGCCACCAGCGGCATATTCCTCGGGACAGGGTATGAGCTGGCTGGGGCCAACGTCCTGACTTTC,CATSGIFLGTGYELAGANVLTF
TRBJ1-1,few,NA,TRBV14,TGTGCCAGCAGCCAAGAAGTCCGGGGGTACACTGAAGCTTTCTTT,CASSQEVRGYTEAFF
TRBJ1-2,NA,NA,TRBV5-4,TGTGCCAGCAGCTTGGGGGCCAGCTATGGCTACACCTTC,CASSLGASYGYTF
TRBJ2-6,NA,NA,TRBV25-1,TGTGCCAGCGGGAAGACAGGCCCCGTGGAGGGGGCCAACGTCCTGACTTTC,CASGKTGPVEGANVLTF
TRBJ1-6,NA,TRBD1,TRBV5-8,TGTGCCAGCAGCTTGGGGCAGGGGGGTAATTCACCCCTCCACTTT,CASSLGQGGNSPLHF
TRBJ1-2,NA,TRBD1,TRBV4-3,TGCGCCAGCAGCCTACAGATCCGGGACAGGGGAGATGTGTATCGCTACACCTTC,CASSLQIRDRGDVYRYTF
TRBJ1-1,once,NA,TRBV7-9,TGTGCCAGCAGCTTAACGGGACACGAAACTTTCTTT,CASSLTGHETFF
TRBJ2-7,NA,NA,TRBV20-1,TGCAGTGCTAGACAGGGCTACGAGCAGTACTTC,CSARQGYEQYF
TRBJ2-3,NA,TRBD2,TRBV9,TGTGCCAGCAGCGTGACTAGCGGACCGGCAGATACGCAGTATTTT,CASSVTSGPADTQYF
TRBJ1-2,NA,NA,TRBV7-9,TGTGCCAGCAGCTTGGGGCCTGACGGCTACACCTTC,CASSLGPDGYTF
TRBJ1-6,few,TRBD1,TRBV2,TGTGCCAGCAGCCAAGGACAGGGGGCCTCTTCTTCACCCCTCCACTTT,CASSQGQGASSSPLHF
TRBJ2-7,NA,TRBD1,TRBV11-3,TGTGCCAGCAGCCCGGTTAGGGGGCGCCTATTAGAGCAGTACTTC,CASSPVRGRLLEQYF
TRBJ2-1,NA,TRBD2,TRBV7-8,TGTGCCAGCAGCTCCCTAGCGGGGGGGTTCTCCTACAATGAGCAGTTCTTC,CASSSLAGGFSYNEQFF
TRBJ2-2,NA,TRBD1,TRBV19,TGTGCCGCTAGGACAGGGGGTTTGAACACCGGGGAGCTGTTTTTT,CAARTGGLNTGELFF
TRBJ2-5,NA,TRBD2,TRBV2,TGTGCCAGCAATCTTAGACCGGGACTAGCGGGGATGCGGGAGACCCAGTACTTC,CASNLRPGLAGMRETQYF
TRBJ2-1,NA,NA,TRBV27,TGTGCCAGCAGTTTATTGGCAGGCTCCTACAATGAGCAGTTCTTC,CASSLLAGSYNEQFF
TRBJ1-2,NA,NA,TRBV7-2,TGTGCCAGCAGCCCCCGACAGAACTATGGCTACACCTTC,CASSPRQNYGYTF
TRBJ2-3,NA,TRBD2,TRBV5-6,TGTGCCAGCAGCCGGAGACTAGCGGGGGATGTCACAGATACGCAGTATTTT,CASSRRLAGDVTDTQYF
TRBJ2-5,NA,TRBD2,TRBV5-4,TGTGCCAGCAGCTTGGATAGCGGGGGGGAGACCCAGTACTTC,CASSLDSGGETQYF
TRBJ1-1,NA,TRBD1,TRBV6-2/TRBV6-3,TGTGCCAGCAGTTATGGGACAGATAACACTGAAGCTTTCTTT,CASSYGTDNTEAFF
TRBJ1-5,once,NA,TRBV5-3,TGTGCCAGAAGCTTGTGGGGGCAGTCCCGGTCACAGGAGAGACGTCAGCCCCAGCATTTT,CARSLWGQSRSQERRQPQHF
TRBJ2-3,NA,NA,TRBV9,TGTGCCAGCGGCCCAGCGGGCACAGATACGCAGTATTTT,CASGPAGTDTQYF
TRBJ2-3,NA,NA,TRBV2,TGTGCCAGCAGTGAACGAGCGGTTAGCACAGATACGCAGTATTTT,CASSERAVSTDTQYF
TRBJ2-2,few,NA,TRBV7-2,TGTGCCAGCAGCTTAGCAAGCCCTGGCGGGGAGCTGTTTTTT,CASSLASPGGELFF
TRBJ2-5,NA,NA,TRBV15,TGTGCCACCAGCATGGGGGGAGAGACCCAGTACTTC,CATSMGGETQYF
TRBJ2-7,NA,TRBD1,TRBV9,TGTGCCAGCAGCTCTCGGGACAGGGGGTTTGGCGAGCAGTACTTC,CASSSRDRGFGEQYF
TRBJ1-5,NA,NA,TRBV5-6,TGTGCCAGCAGCTTGGGCGCTCAGCCCCAGCATTTT,CASSLGAQPQHF
TRBJ2-7,NA,TRBD1,TRBV6-5,TGTGCCAGCAGACAACCGGGACAGGGTCCCGTGCAGTACTTC,CASRQPGQGPVQYF
TRBJ2-2,NA,TRBD2,TRBV9,TGTGCCAGCAGCGTAGCGACTAGCGGCACCGGGGAGCTGTTTTTT,CASSVATSGTGELFF
TRBJ1-1,NA,TRBD1,TRBV5-1,TGCGCCAGCAGCAAATGGACAGGGGGCGCGGACACTGAAGCTTTCTTT,CASSKWTGGADTEAFF
TRBJ2-2,NA,NA,TRBV4-1,TGCGCCAGCAGCCCCCTTCCCGGGGGGAACACCGGGGAGCTGTTTTTT,CASSPLPGGNTGELFF
TRBJ1-6,NA,NA,TRBV6-5,TGTGCCAGCAGAAGGCCCAGGGATTCACCCCTCCACTTT,CASRRPRDSPLHF
TRBJ2-1,NA,NA,TRBV5-1,TGCGCCAGCAGCTTGGCACTAGCTGAGCAGTTCTTC,CASSLALAEQFF
TRBJ2-5,once,NA,TRBV6-2/TRBV6-3,TGTGCCAGCAGTTACTCGATTCCCGGACTGGGACAAGAGACCCAGTACTTC,CASSYSIPGLGQETQYF
TRBJ2-4,NA,TRBD2,TRBV2,TGTGCCAGCAACCGGGGGGGTGCGAACATTCAGTACTTC,CASNRGGANIQYF
TRBJ2-5,NA,TRBD1,TRBV5-5,TGTGCCAGCTTCAGACAGGGGGTACAAGAGACCCAGTACTTC,CASFRQGVQETQYF
TRBJ1-1,NA,NA,TRBV6-4,TGTGCCAGCAGTATCAACATGAACACTGAAGCTTTCTTT,CASSINMNTEAFF
TRBJ2-1,NA,TRBD2,TRBV19,TGTGCCAGTACCGATGATGGGACTAGTCTTTCCAATGAGCAGTTCTTC,CASTDDGTSLSNEQFF
TRBJ1-2,NA,TRBD1,TRBV11-2,TGTGCCAGCAGCTTATCGACAGGGGCGGGGAACTATGGCTACACCTTC,CASSLSTGAGNYGYTF
TRBJ2-3,NA,TRBD1,TRBV30,TGTGCCTGGAGTGTACTGGGCAGGGGGAAGGGAACAGATACGCAGTATTTT,CAWSVLGRGKGTDTQYF
TRBJ2-3,once,NA,TRBV29-1,TGCAGCGTTGAAGATCGGAGGAAACACACAGATACGCAGTATTTT,CSVEDRRKHTDTQYF
TRBJ1-2,NA,TRBD1,TRBV27,TGTGCCAGCAGCCCGGGACAGAGCTATGGCTACACCTTC,CASSPGQSYGYTF
TRBJ1-6,NA,NA,TRBV6-5,TGTGCCAGCAGTTACTCCGATCGGACACAAAATTCACCCCTCCACTTT,CASSYSDRTQNSPLHF
TRBJ2-3,NA,NA,TRBV5-1,TGCGCCAGCAGCTTGGATCAGGACATCAGCACAGATACGCAGTATTTT,CASSLDQDISTDTQYF
TRBJ2-1,NA,TRBD2,TRBV5-6,TGTGCCAGCAGACCGACTAGCGGGGGTTGGAATGAGCAGTTCTTC,CASRPTSGGWNEQFF
TRBJ1-2,few,NA,TRBV30,TGTGCCTGGAATGGGGGCAATTATGGCTACACCTTC,CAWNGGNYGYTF
TRBJ2-7,NA,NA,TRBV19,TGTGCCAGTAGTTTCGGCGGGAATAACTACGAGCAGTACTTC,CASSFGGNNYEQYF
TRBJ2-3,NA,NA,TRBV6-2/TRBV6-3,TGTGCCAGCAGCTTCCCCTTAGGGGGGGCACCAGATACGCAGTATTTT,CASSFPLGGAPDTQYF
TRBJ2-3,NA,NA,TRBV7-9,TGTGCCAGCAGCTTAGCGGGGGGTCCGAGCACAGATACGCAGTATTTT,CASSLAGGPSTDTQYF
TRBJ1-3,NA,TRBD1,TRBV9,TGTGCCAGCAGCGCTCGACAGGGCGCTGGAAACACCATATATTTT,CASSARQGAGNTIYF
TRBJ2-7,NA,NA,TRBV27,TGTGCCAGCCGTAACCTTACAGGGTTGCCCTACGAGCAGTACTTC,CASRNLTGLPYEQYF